This T cell receptor delta chain was captured in a study of Vδ1+ human thymocytes. Study results and limitations: Highly polyclonal TRG and TRD repertoires with Gaussian CDR3 length distributions appeared in thymus. Unexpected Vdelta2 sequences could cause misinterpretation of bulk repertoire data. Unlike peripheral blood Vdelta1+ controls, thymic delta-chain sequences included approximately 21% Vdelta2 and few Vdelta3.

As concerns this clone: Antigen specificity is unknown.

The sorted cells were CD3+ Vdelta1+ Vdelta2- thymocytes from alphabeta-depleted thymus. Between roughly 96% and 99.6% of sorted thymocytes were Vdelta1+. V gave up 1 base and J gave up 0 bases; unmatched junction bases: 13. Germline CDR1 and CDR2: TSWWSYY and QGS. The CDR3 runs 19 residues. RNA was extracted from the cells and then reverse transcribed. The CDR3 regions were amplified by multiplex PCR from V-gene primers to a constant-region primer. TCRdb reprocessed the multiplex PCR reads using CATT. The data show tens of thousands of delta-chain clones, 15% seen once. The sequence was obtained from a boy under two years old who had congenital heart surgery. The sequencing sample was made of Vdelta1+ gamma-delta thymocytes from the thymus. Subset in this sample: FACS-sorted CD3+ TCRalphabeta- TCRVdelta1+ TCRVdelta2- thymocytes. V and J are TRDV1 and TRDJ1; TRDD3 agrees at 8 bases. The CDR3 sequence is CALGERSVLGVFYTDKLIF. The DNA for the CDR3 is TGTGCTCTTGGGGAACGCTCTGTACTGGGGGTCTTCTACACCGATAAACTCATCTTT.